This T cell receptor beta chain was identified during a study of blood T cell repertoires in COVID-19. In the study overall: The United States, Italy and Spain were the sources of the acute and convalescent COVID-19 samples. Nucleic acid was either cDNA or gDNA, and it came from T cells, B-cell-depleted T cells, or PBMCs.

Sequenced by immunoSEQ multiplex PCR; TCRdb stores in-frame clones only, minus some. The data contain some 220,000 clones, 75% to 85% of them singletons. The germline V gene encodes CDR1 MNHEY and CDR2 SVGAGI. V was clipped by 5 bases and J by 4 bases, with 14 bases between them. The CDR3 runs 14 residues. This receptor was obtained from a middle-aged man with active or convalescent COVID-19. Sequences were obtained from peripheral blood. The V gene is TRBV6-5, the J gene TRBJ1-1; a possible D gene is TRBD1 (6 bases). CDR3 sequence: CASSTQGYGTEAFF. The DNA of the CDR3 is TGTGCCAGCAGTACCCAGGGGTACGGCACTGAAGCTTTCTTT.